The entry that follows covers one T cell receptor beta chain sequence. The data were taken from a study of blood T cell repertoires in COVID-19. Study details: PBMCs, B-cell-depleted T cells, or T cells were the source of the cDNA or gDNA that made up the material.

This CDR3 spans 15 amino acids. Germline loops: CDR1 SEHNR, CDR2 FQNEAQ (reference sequence). V was clipped by 1 base and J by 5 bases; unmatched bases: 5. Libraries were prepared by immunoSEQ multiplex PCR; TCRdb keeps only in-frame clonotypes and omits some of them. The repertoire has some 99,000 clones, around 80% of them found once; the top ten carry approximately 7.9%. The V and J genes are TRBV7-9 and TRBJ2-7; 10 bases align to TRBD2. What was sequenced was peripheral blood. The clonotype was recovered from a woman older than 75 with active or convalescent COVID-19. CDR3 DNA sequence: TGTGCCAGCAGCTTAGAACTAGCGGGGTGGGACGAGCAGTACTTC. It specifies CASSLELAGWDEQYF.